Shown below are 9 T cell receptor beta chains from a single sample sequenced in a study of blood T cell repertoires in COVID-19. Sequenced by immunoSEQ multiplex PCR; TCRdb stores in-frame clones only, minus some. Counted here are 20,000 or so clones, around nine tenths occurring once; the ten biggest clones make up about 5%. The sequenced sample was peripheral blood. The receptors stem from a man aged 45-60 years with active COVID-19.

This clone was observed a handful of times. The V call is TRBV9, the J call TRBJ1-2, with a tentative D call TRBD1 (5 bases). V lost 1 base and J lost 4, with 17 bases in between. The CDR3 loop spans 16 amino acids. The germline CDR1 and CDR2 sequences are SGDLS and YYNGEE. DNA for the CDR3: TGTGCCAGCAGCGTATCCCCCCATCAGGGATCCTATGGCTACACCTTC. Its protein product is CASSVSPHQGSYGYTF.

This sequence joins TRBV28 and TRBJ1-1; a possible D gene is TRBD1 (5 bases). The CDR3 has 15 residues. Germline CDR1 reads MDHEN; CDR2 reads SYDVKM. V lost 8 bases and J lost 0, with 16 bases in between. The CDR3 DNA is TGTGCCAGCGCCCTCTGGGGGGGAATGAACACTGAAGCTTTCTTT. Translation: CASALWGGMNTEAFF.

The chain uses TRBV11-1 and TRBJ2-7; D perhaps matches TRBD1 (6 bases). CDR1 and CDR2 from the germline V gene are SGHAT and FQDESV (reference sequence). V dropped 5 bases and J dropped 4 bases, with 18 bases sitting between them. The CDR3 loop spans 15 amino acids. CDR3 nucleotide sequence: TGTGCCAGCAGCAAAAACCCCAGGGGCCCATACGAGCAGTACTTC. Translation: CASSKNPRGPYEQYF. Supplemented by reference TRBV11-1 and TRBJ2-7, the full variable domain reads EAEVAQSPRYKITEKSQAVAFWCDPISGHATLYWYRQILGQGPELLVQFQDESVVDDSQLPKDRFSAERLKGVDSTLKIQPAELGDSAMYLCASSKNPRGPYEQYFGPGTRLTVT.

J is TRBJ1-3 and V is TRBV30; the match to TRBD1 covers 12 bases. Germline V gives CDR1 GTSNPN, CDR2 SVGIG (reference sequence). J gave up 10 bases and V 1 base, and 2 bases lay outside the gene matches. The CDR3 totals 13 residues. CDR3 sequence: CAWSGGQGATIYF. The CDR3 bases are TGTGCCTGGAGTGGGGGACAGGGGGCAACCATATATTTT.

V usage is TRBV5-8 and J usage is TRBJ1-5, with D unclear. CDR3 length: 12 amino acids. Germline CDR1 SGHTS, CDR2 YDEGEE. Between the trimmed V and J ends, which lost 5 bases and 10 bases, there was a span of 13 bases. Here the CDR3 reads CASRVGGRPQHF. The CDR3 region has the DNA TGTGCCAGCAGAGTGGGAGGAAGACCCCAGCATTTT.

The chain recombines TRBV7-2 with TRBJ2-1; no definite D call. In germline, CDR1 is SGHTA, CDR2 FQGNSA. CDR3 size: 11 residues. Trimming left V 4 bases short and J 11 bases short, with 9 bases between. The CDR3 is CASSSHYQQFF. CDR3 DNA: TGTGCCAGCAGCTCCCACTACCAGCAGTTCTTC.

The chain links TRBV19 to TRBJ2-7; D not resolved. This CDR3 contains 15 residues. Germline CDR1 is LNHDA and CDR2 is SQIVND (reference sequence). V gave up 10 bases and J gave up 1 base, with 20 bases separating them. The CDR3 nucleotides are TGTGCCACGTCTCGTAGACACGGAACTTCCTACGAGCAGTACTTC. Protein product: CATSRRHGTSYEQYF.

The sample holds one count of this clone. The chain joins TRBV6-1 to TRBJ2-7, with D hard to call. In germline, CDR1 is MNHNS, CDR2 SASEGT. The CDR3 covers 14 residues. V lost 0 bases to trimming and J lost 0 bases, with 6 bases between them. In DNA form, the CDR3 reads TGTGCCAGCAGTGAAGCAATCAGCTCCTACGAGCAGTACTTC. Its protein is CASSEAISSYEQYF.

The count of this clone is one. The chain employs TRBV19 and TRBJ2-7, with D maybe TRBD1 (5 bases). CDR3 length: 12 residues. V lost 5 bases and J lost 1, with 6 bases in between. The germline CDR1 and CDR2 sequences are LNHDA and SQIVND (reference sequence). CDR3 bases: TGTGCCAGTAGTGACAGATCCTACGAGCAGTACTTC. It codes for CASSDRSYEQYF.